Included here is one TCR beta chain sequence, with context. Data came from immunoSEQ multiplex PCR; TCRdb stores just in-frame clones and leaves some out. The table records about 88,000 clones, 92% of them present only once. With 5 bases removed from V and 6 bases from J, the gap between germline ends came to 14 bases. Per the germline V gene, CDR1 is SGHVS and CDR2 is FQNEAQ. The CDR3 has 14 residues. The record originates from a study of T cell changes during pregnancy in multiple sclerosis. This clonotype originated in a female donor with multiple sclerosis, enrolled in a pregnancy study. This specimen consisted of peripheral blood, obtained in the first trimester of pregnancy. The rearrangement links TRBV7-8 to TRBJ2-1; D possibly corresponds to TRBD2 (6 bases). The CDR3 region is CASSPGTFLNEQFF. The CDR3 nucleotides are TGTGCCAGCAGCCCAGGGACTTTTCTCAATGAGCAGTTCTTC.